The 19 T cell receptor beta chains reported below all come from one sample, sequenced in a study of Graves' ophthalmopathy and Graves' hyperthyroidism. As the template, RNA transcripts were used to amplify TCR beta CDR3 regions. RT-PCR with HTBI primers came first, then second-round multiplex PCR. TCRdb re-derived calls from the multiplex PCR reads in MiXCR, one entry per CDR3 protein. This sample carries 900,000 to 1,200,000 distinct CDR3 sequences, approximately 35% of them seen once, and the ten largest clones take roughly 11%. Material: peripheral blood or thyroid tissue (not recorded which). The receptor source for this set is an adult man with Graves' hyperthyroidism.

As DNA, the CDR3 is TGTGCCAGCAGAGATGAGTACTACGAGCAGTACTTC. Amino acids: CASRDEYYEQYF. This chain links TRBV6-5 with TRBJ2-7; D unclear. This CDR3 is built from 12 residues. Deletions cut 6 bases from V and 3 bases from J, with 9 bases between. Looked up from germline, CDR1 is MNHEY and CDR2 is SVGAGI.

This clonotype was found many times. The chain recombines TRBV19 with TRBJ1-6; 8 bases agree with TRBD1. The CDR3 loop spans 15 amino acids. The germline CDR1 and CDR2 sequences are LNHDA and SQIVND (reference sequence). V gave up 3 bases and J gave up 11 bases; unmatched junction bases: 9. DNA for the CDR3: TGTGCCAGTAGTATCGGGACAGGCTCGTTGGCACCCCTCCACTTT. This codes for CASSIGTGSLAPLHF. Drawing the rest from reference TRBV19 and TRBJ1-6, the complete variable domain is DGGITQSPKYLFRKEGQNVTLSCEQNLNHDAMYWYRQDPGQGLRLIYYSQIVNDFQKGDIAEGYSVSREKKESFPLTVTSAQKNPTAFYLCASSIGTGSLAPLHFGNGTRLTVT.

The chain couples TRBV4-3 to TRBJ2-7; 10 positions agree with TRBD1. The V gene end was trimmed by 3 bases and the J gene end by 5 bases; junction bases not matched to a gene: 4. The CDR3 is 14 residues long. Germline V gene data show CDR1 as LGHNA and CDR2 as YSLEER. CDR3 protein: CASSQGQGFHEQYF. CDR3 sequence (DNA): TGCGCCAGCAGCCAGGGACAGGGGTTTCACGAGCAGTACTTC.

V is TRBV11-2 and J is TRBJ2-3, with 10 positions matching TRBD2. Germline V gene sequence: CDR1 SGHAT, CDR2 FQNNGV. V dropped 2 bases and J dropped 2; count of bases not matched to a gene: 7. The CDR3 extends over 17 amino acids. The CDR3, as DNA: TGTGCCAGCAGCTTACGGGCTAGCGGGGGTCCCACAGATACGCAGTATTTT. It yields the protein CASSLRASGGPTDTQYF.

At least ten counts were recorded for this clonotype. The V gene is TRBV12-3 or TRBV12-4, the J gene TRBJ1-2, with TRBD1 matching 7 bases. The CDR3 runs 14 residues. V was pared by 5 bases and J by 2 bases, with 5 bases of the junction left unmatched. As DNA, the CDR3 is TGTGCCAGCAGTCCACAGGGGCTGAACTATGGCTACACCTTC. Encoded protein: CASSPQGLNYGYTF.

This sequence joins TRBV7-6 and TRBJ2-7, with TRBD1 matching 10 bases. With V trimmed by 1 base and J by 6 bases, 6 bases remained unmatched. Germline V gene data show CDR1 as SGHVS and CDR2 as FNYEAQ. The CDR3 spans 15 residues. The chain's CDR3 is CASSLEGTGAREQYF. CDR3 sequence (DNA): TGTGCCAGCAGCTTAGAGGGGACAGGGGCTCGCGAGCAGTACTTC. The whole variable domain, remainder taken from reference TRBV7-6 and TRBJ2-7, is GAGVSQSPRYKVTKRGQDVALRCDPISGHVSLYWYRQALGQGPEFLTYFNYEAQQDKSGLPNDRFSAERPEGSISTLTIQRTEQRDSAMYRCASSLEGTGAREQYFGPGTRLTVT.

The V gene is TRBV20-1, the J gene TRBJ1-5, with a possible D match to TRBD1 (6 bases). V lost 6 bases and J 4 bases, leaving 16 bases between the germline ends. The CDR3 contains 14 residues. CDR1 and CDR2 from the germline V gene are DFQATT and SNEGSKA (reference sequence). The CDR3 loop is CSAITGRENQPQHF. The CDR3 bases are TGCAGTGCCATTACAGGGCGGGAGAATCAGCCCCAGCATTTT.

About this clonotype: One junction end disagrees with the germline gene, perhaps due to a read error. The CDR3 here is CACSGLQGAYGYTF. The CDR3 DNA reads as TGTGCCTGCAGTGGGTTACAGGGAGCCTATGGCTACACCTTC. V gene TRBV2 combines with J gene TRBJ1-2; maybe TRBD1 (6 bases). The CDR3 contains 14 residues. CDR1 SNHLY and CDR2 FYNNEI come from the germline V gene.

The sample holds many counts of this clonotype. The chain has TRBV7-6 and TRBJ2-7; D gene uncertain. This CDR3 has 14 amino acids. Between the trimmed V and J ends, which lost 3 bases and 0 bases, there was a span of 9 bases. From germline, CDR1 is SGHVS and CDR2 FNYEAQ. The CDR3 region is CASSLATDSYEQYF. Written as DNA, the CDR3 is TGTGCCAGCAGCTTGGCCACGGACTCCTACGAGCAGTACTTC. The whole variable domain, filled in from reference TRBV7-6 and TRBJ2-7, reads GAGVSQSPRYKVTKRGQDVALRCDPISGHVSLYWYRQALGQGPEFLTYFNYEAQQDKSGLPNDRFSAERPEGSISTLTIQRTEQRDSAMYRCASSLATDSYEQYFGPGTRLTVT.

The chain's CDR3 is CATGGPIDSTGGYTF. CDR3 coding DNA: TGTGCCACCGGGGGCCCCATCGACTCAACGGGTGGCTACACCTTC. The chain joins TRBV24-1 to TRBJ1-2; the D gene is possibly TRBD1 (6 bases). Trimming stripped 9 bases from V and 7 bases from J, with 23 bases between. CDR1 is KGHDR and CDR2 is SFDVKD in the germline V gene. This CDR3 contains 15 residues.

This clonotype was found many times. CDR3 protein: CSARGDSQETQYF. CDR3 DNA: TGCAGTGCTAGGGGGGACTCCCAAGAGACCCAGTACTTC. V and J are TRBV20-1 and TRBJ2-5, with D possibly TRBD2 on 6 matching bases. CDR1 and CDR2 from the germline V gene are DFQATT and SNEGSKA (reference sequence). This CDR3 is 13 amino acids long. V dropped 3 bases and J dropped 1 base, with 9 bases sitting between them.

By sample share, this clonotype is medium-sized. This chain uses TRBV29-1 with TRBJ1-1; D remains unclear. CDR1 SQVTM and CDR2 ANQGSEA come from the germline V gene. CDR3 size: 13 residues. Trimming cost V 3 bases and J 1 base, with 9 bases left between them. The CDR3 loop reads CSVDRPENTEAFF. CDR3 in DNA: TGCAGCGTTGATCGGCCAGAGAACACTGAAGCTTTCTTT.

Remarks on this clonotype: This may be a read error: a much more frequent sequence differs by one nucleotide. The chain joins TRBV20-1 to TRBJ1-1; D ambiguous. Per germline, CDR1 DFQATT and CDR2 SNEGSKA (reference sequence). This CDR3 has 15 amino acids. CDR3 in amino acids: CSAGESAGITPEAFF. In DNA, the CDR3 is TGCAGTGCTGGAGAGTCCGCAGGAATAACACCTGAAGCTTTCTTT.

With respect to this clonotype: This CDR3 is missing its conserved last phenylalanine or tryptophan, likely due to a read error. No DNA is shown, since the ends of the CDR3 on it are uncertain; the CDR3 is the one TCRdb lists. The rearrangement joins TRBV7-9 to TRBJ1-4; the D call of TRBD1 is as the table states it, not checked on the DNA. Germline V gene sequence: CDR1 SEHNR, CDR2 FQNEAQ (reference sequence). The CDR3 spans 9 residues, counting both ends. Here the CDR3 reads CASSPQGGY.

The chain carries TRBV13 and TRBJ2-7; D remains unclear. Germline V gene data show CDR1 as PRHDT and CDR2 as FYEKMQ (reference sequence). Trimming took 4 bases from V and 2 from J, leaving 9 bases between them. This CDR3 is built from 13 residues. The CDR3 DNA is TGTGCCAGCAGCTCGTCGGTAGCCTACGAGCAGTACTTC. Its translation: CASSSSVAYEQYF.

This clonotype was counted ten times or more. CDR3 in amino acids: CSVAPRDRPNEQYF. DNA of the CDR3: TGCAGCGTTGCCCCCCGGGACAGGCCCAACGAGCAGTACTTC. The V call is TRBV29-1, the J call TRBJ2-7; 8 nucleotides align to TRBD1. The CDR3 contains 14 residues. The V segment lost 4 bases and the J segment 5 bases; nucleotides outside the gene matches: 10. Looked up from germline, CDR1 is SQVTM and CDR2 is ANQGSEA.

A word on this clonotype: Mismatch with germline at one junction end may stem from a read error. The J gene is TRBJ2-5, the V gene TRBV7-2, with D perhaps TRBD1 (5 bases). CDR1 and CDR2 (germline): SGHTA, FQGNSA. The CDR3 covers 10 residues. The CDR3 loop is CQQGRETQYF. The CDR3 DNA reads TGCCAGCAGGGCCGGGAGACCCAGTACTTC.

The chain recombines TRBV2 with TRBJ2-7, with TRBD2 identical over 10 bases. The ends lost 5 bases at V and 3 bases at J; junction bases unmatched: 7. The V gene's germline CDR1 is SNHLY and CDR2 FYNNEI. This CDR3 comprises 15 residues. CDR3 nucleotide sequence: TGTGCCAGCAGTTTTCATCTAGCGGGAGTCTACGAGCAGTACTTC. Amino acid sequence: CASSFHLAGVYEQYF.

The chain is built from TRBV15 and TRBJ1-1; tentative D call: TRBD1 (6 bases). V lost 4 bases and J 7 bases, leaving 13 bases between the germline ends. The germline CDR1 and CDR2 sequences are LNHNV and YYDKDF (reference sequence). The CDR3 is 13 amino acids. The CDR3 nucleotides are TGTGCCACCAGCATGGACAGCTCTAATGAAGCTTTCTTT. Translated: CATSMDSSNEAFF.